The TCR beta chain described here comes from a study of blood T cells in healthy people across ages. This clonotype has just a few counts. A sample-barcoded 5' primer and a J-beta primer mix were used in a second PCR of about 7 to 12 cycles. Researchers report that a template-switch adaptor with 12 random nucleotides tagged each cDNA molecule. TCRdb re-called the 5' RACE reads through MiXCR, storing one row per CDR3 protein. The table records over a million distinct CDR3 sequences, 42% of them present only once. The germline V gene encodes CDR1 SGHRS and CDR2 YFSETQ. V was clipped by 2 bases and J by 1 base; unmatched bases: 2. The length of the CDR3 is 14 residues.

The receptor's source is a woman under 30 in good health. The sequencing sample was made of blood. This chain links TRBV5-1 with TRBJ2-5; 7 bases fit TRBD1. The CDR3 region is CASSFGQVQETQYF. The CDR3 coding sequence is TGCGCCAGCAGCTTCGGACAGGTCCAAGAGACCCAGTACTTC. Variable domain in full (rest from reference TRBV5-1 and TRBJ2-5): KAGVTQTPRYLIKTRGQQVTLSCSPISGHRSVSWYQQTPGQGLQFLFEYFSETQRNKGNFPGRFSGRQFSNSRSEMNVSTLELGDSALYLCASSFGQVQETQYFGPGTRLLVL.